This T cell receptor (beta chain) was identified during a study of response to subunit inactivated influenza vaccine. Trimming took off 0 bases at V and 10 bases at J, with 16 bases between the two ends. The CDR3 length is 15 residues. Germline lookup yields CDR1 ENHRY and CDR2 SYGVKD. As concerns this clonotype: Its antigen is still unknown.

TCRdb processed the RT-PCR reads anew with MiXCR; each CDR3 protein has one entry. The data show some 850,000 distinct CDR3 sequences, roughly 20% seen once. Study findings and constraints: The authors suggested that every seasonal influenza vaccination recruits few new T cells.

This specimen consisted of PBMCs from blood, obtained 5 days after vaccination. The genes are TRBV10-3 and TRBJ2-1, with no clear D. This sequence was found in a man in his forties or fifties who received an inactivated influenza vaccine. CDR3 nucleotide sequence: TGTGCCATCAGTGAGTCTCAGGAACTAAGGCGGGAGCAGTTCTTC. The encoded protein is CAISESQELRREQFF.